The 30 T cell receptor beta chains below all came from one sample that was sequenced in a study of blood T cell repertoires in COVID-19. Clones were read by immunoSEQ multiplex PCR, and TCRdb kept only the in-frame ones, dropping some. The data contain 55,000 to 70,000 clones, about 91% of them singletons. The sequenced sample was peripheral blood. Receptors were obtained from a man aged 55 to 70 with acute or convalescent COVID-19.

CDR3 sequence: CASSQTGSRDTQYF. The CDR3 region has the DNA TGTGCCAGCAGCCAGACAGGCAGTCGGGATACCCAGTACTTC. V is TRBV11-3 and J is TRBJ2-5; a possible D gene is TRBD1 (6 bases). V was pared by 5 bases and J by 8 bases, with 18 bases between. The CDR3 extends over 14 amino acids. Germline V gives CDR1 SGHNT, CDR2 YENEEA.

This clone came up once. This rearrangement joins TRBV3-1 (or the pseudogene TRBV3-2) to TRBJ1-1, with D unclear. The V gene lost 4 bases and the J gene lost 2 bases, with 8 bases spanning the gap. Germline-derived CDR1 and CDR2 are LGHDT and YNNKEL (reference sequence). This CDR3 has 13 residues. This CDR3 reads CASSRAANTEAFF. CDR3 nucleotide sequence: TGTGCCAGCAGCCGGGCAGCCAACACTGAAGCTTTCTTT.

CDR3 sequence: CAISESSSGRAQETQYF. In DNA, the CDR3 is TGTGCCATCAGTGAGTCGAGTAGCGGGAGGGCCCAAGAGACCCAGTACTTC. J is TRBJ2-5 and V is TRBV10-3, with 11 bases aligning to TRBD2. V lost 0 bases, J lost 1 base, and 4 bases stayed unmatched. The CDR3 consists of 17 residues. Germline V gene lookup returns CDR1 ENHRY and CDR2 SYGVKD.

This rearrangement joins TRBV27 to TRBJ2-7, with 16 bases aligning to TRBD2. Germline CDR1 MNHEY, CDR2 SMNVEV (reference sequence). This CDR3 spans 17 amino acids. Trimming took 8 bases from V and 3 from J; bases not matched to a gene: 10. CDR3 sequence (DNA): TGTGCCAGCGGGAGGGGGACTAGCGGGAGGGCCGTCTACGAGCAGTACTTC. It yields the protein CASGRGTSGRAVYEQYF.

This sequence joins TRBV5-4 and TRBJ2-5; D gene uncertain. Germline V gives CDR1 SGHNT, CDR2 YYREEE (reference sequence). The V end was cut by 1 base, the J end by 5 bases, with 12 bases between. The CDR3 covers 14 residues. CDR3: CASSLTPFRETQYF. CDR3 in DNA: TGTGCCAGCAGCTTGACACCATTCAGGGAGACCCAGTACTTC.

The chain links TRBV6-5 to TRBJ2-5, with D maybe TRBD2 (6 bases). The CDR3 sequence is 14 residues long. The germline V gene encodes CDR1 MNHEY and CDR2 SVGAGI. Trimming removed 2 bases from V and 5 bases from J, with 12 bases in between. The CDR3 here is CASSYGGKRETQYF. The DNA of the CDR3 is TGTGCCAGCAGTTACGGAGGGAAGCGGGAGACCCAGTACTTC.

The chain uses TRBV28 and TRBJ1-4, with 11 bases aligning to TRBD1. Germline assignment: CDR1 MDHEN and CDR2 SYDVKM. V lost 4 bases, J lost 7 bases, and 5 bases stayed unmatched. This CDR3 comprises 15 residues. The CDR3 coding sequence is TGTGCCAGCAGTTCCCCGGACAGGGGGCTTGAAAAACTGTTTTTT. Translating it yields CASSSPDRGLEKLFF.

This chain links TRBV28 with TRBJ2-3, with TRBD2 as a possible D gene (6 bases). Trimming stripped 11 bases from V and 2 bases from J, with 11 bases between. Per the germline V gene, CDR1 is MDHEN and CDR2 is SYDVKM. The CDR3 is 12 residues long. The CDR3 DNA reads TGTGCCGCGGGGACTGTCACAGATACGCAGTATTTT. Protein sequence: CAAGTVTDTQYF. The entire variable domain, with the rest obtained from reference TRBV28 and TRBJ2-3, is as follows: DVKVTQSSRYLVKRTGEKVFLECVQDMDHENMFWYRQDPGLGLRLIYFSYDVKMKEKGDIPEGYSVSREKKERFSLILESASTNQTSMYLCAAGTVTDTQYFGPGTRLTVL.

CDR3 region: CASSLQLAFSYEQYF. CDR3 nucleotides: TGTGCCAGCAGTTTACAACTAGCGTTCTCCTACGAGCAGTACTTC. V is TRBV6-2 or TRBV6-3 and J is TRBJ2-7; 7 bases fit TRBD2. This CDR3 comprises 15 residues. Trimming took 4 bases from V and 0 from J; bases not matched to a gene: 6. Germline-derived CDR1 and CDR2 are MNHEY and SVGEGT.

The chain has TRBV27 and TRBJ2-7, with 7 bases aligning to TRBD2. This CDR3 has 16 amino acids. Germline V gene lookup returns CDR1 MNHEY and CDR2 SMNVEV (reference sequence). After removal of 2 bases from V and 4 bases from J, the junction contained 11 bases not matched to a gene. The CDR3 loop reads CASSLRGRGLLYEQYF. Written as DNA, the CDR3 is TGTGCCAGCAGTTTACGGGGGAGGGGCCTACTGTACGAGCAGTACTTC.

The chain employs TRBV28 and TRBJ1-5; D gene uncertain. The CDR3 has 15 residues. Trimming shortened V by 4 bases and J by 2 bases, and 12 bases separated the two germline ends. Per germline, CDR1 MDHEN and CDR2 SYDVKM. The CDR3 is CASSWAPRGNQPQHF. Written as DNA, the CDR3 is TGTGCCAGCAGTTGGGCCCCAAGAGGCAATCAGCCCCAGCATTTT.

In its sample, this clone was seen a few times. This chain uses TRBV2 with TRBJ2-7; the D is unclear. Germline CDR1 reads SNHLY; CDR2 reads FYNNEI. The V end lost 6 bases, the J end lost 4 bases, and 7 bases lay between the germline ends. The CDR3 covers 11 residues. In DNA form, the CDR3 reads TGTGCCAGCAGCGCCGAGTACGAGCAGTACTTC. Residues: CASSAEYEQYF.

The chain combines TRBV19 with TRBJ1-6; 12 nucleotides align to TRBD1. After removal of 7 bases from V and 9 bases from J, the junction contained 7 bases not matched to a gene. The CDR3 spans 15 residues. Germline V gives CDR1 LNHDA, CDR2 SQIVND (reference sequence). CDR3 protein: CASTSGTGGRSPLHF. The CDR3 coding sequence is TGTGCCAGTACCTCCGGGACAGGGGGCCGTTCACCCCTCCACTTT. Based on the CDR3 plus reference TRBV19 and TRBJ1-6, the full variable domain is DGGITQSPKYLFRKEGQNVTLSCEQNLNHDAMYWYRQDPGQGLRLIYYSQIVNDFQKGDIAEGYSVSREKKESFPLTVTSAQKNPTAFYLCASTSGTGGRSPLHFGNGTRLTVT.

The genes are TRBV5-1 and TRBJ1-2; D is ambiguous. V was trimmed by 4 bases and J by 6 bases, leaving 19 bases between them. Germline V gene sequence: CDR1 SGHRS, CDR2 YFSETQ. The CDR3 totals 15 residues. In DNA, the CDR3 is TGCGCCAGCAGCCACACCACCCAAACTAGAGATGGCTACACCTTC. This gives the protein CASSHTTQTRDGYTF. The full variable domain, its missing parts supplied by reference TRBV5-1 and TRBJ1-2, is KAGVTQTPRYLIKTRGQQVTLSCSPISGHRSVSWYQQTPGQGLQFLFEYFSETQRNKGNFPGRFSGRQFSNSRSEMNVSTLELGDSALYLCASSHTTQTRDGYTFGSGTRLTVV.

The chain links TRBV7-3 to TRBJ2-1; 7 nucleotides agree with TRBD1. Germline V lookup: CDR1 SGHTA, CDR2 FQGTGA. V dropped 4 bases and J dropped 1; count of bases not matched to a gene: 7. The CDR3 is made up of 16 amino acids. This chain's CDR3 is CASSSTGTVSYNEQFF. The CDR3 DNA follows: TGTGCCAGCAGCTCGACCGGGACAGTATCCTACAATGAGCAGTTCTTC.

The chain combines TRBV29-1 with TRBJ1-2, with D possibly being TRBD1 (5 bases). From germline, CDR1 is SQVTM and CDR2 ANQGSEA. The V gene lost 5 bases and the J gene lost 8 bases, with 15 bases spanning the gap. The CDR3 has 12 amino acids. The CDR3 DNA follows: TGCAGCGTTCAAACCACCGGGGGAGGCTACACCTTC. Its translation is CSVQTTGGGYTF.

The chain employs TRBV11-2 and TRBJ2-7, with 8 positions matching TRBD2. The V gene's germline CDR1 is SGHAT and CDR2 FQNNGV. The CDR3 has 11 residues. The trim removed 11 bases at V and 2 bases at J, leaving 2 bases unmatched. The DNA of the CDR3 is TGTGCCGGAGCGGGAGCCTACGAGCAGTACTTC. As protein: CAGAGAYEQYF.

The chain joins TRBV10-3 to TRBJ2-5; 11 bases map to TRBD2. This CDR3 has 15 amino acids. The trim removed 6 bases at V and 3 bases at J, leaving 6 bases unmatched. The germline CDR1 and CDR2 sequences are ENHRY and SYGVKD. CDR3 in DNA: TGTGCCATCAGAGTAGCGGGAGGGCCCGAAGAGACCCAGTACTTC. As protein: CAIRVAGGPEETQYF.

This chain connects TRBV5-1 to TRBJ2-5; 13 positions agree with TRBD2. The V gene end was trimmed by 4 bases and the J gene end by 5 bases; junction bases not matched to a gene: 11. Germline-derived CDR1 and CDR2 are SGHRS and YFSETQ. The CDR3 is 17 residues long. Here the CDR3 DNA reads TGCGCCAGCAGCCCGAGAAGGACTAGCGGGAGTTTGGAGACCCAGTACTTC. This translates into CASSPRRTSGSLETQYF.

This sequence joins TRBV27 and TRBJ1-5, with D possibly being TRBD1 (6 bases). The CDR3 has 15 amino acids. The ends were cut back, 3 bases at V and 7 bases at J, with 16 bases in the middle. The germline V gene encodes CDR1 MNHEY and CDR2 SMNVEV (reference sequence). The CDR3 sequence: CASSFGQLDPQPQHF. CDR3 in DNA: TGTGCCAGCAGTTTTGGACAGTTAGATCCCCAGCCCCAGCATTTT.

The chain links TRBV7-2 to TRBJ1-5; 7 bases agree with TRBD1. CDR3 size: 14 residues. Germline V gene lookup returns CDR1 SGHTA and CDR2 FQGNSA. V was clipped by 5 bases and J by 1 base; unmatched bases: 2. CDR3: CASSPGGSNQPQHF. The CDR3 nucleotides are TGTGCCAGCAGCCCAGGGGGAAGCAATCAGCCCCAGCATTTT.

The J gene is TRBJ2-7, the V gene TRBV7-2; 9 bases align to TRBD1. Germline V gene lookup returns CDR1 SGHTA and CDR2 FQGNSA. J lost 5 bases, V lost 4 bases, and 6 bases had no gene match. The CDR3 is 14 residues long. The CDR3 nucleotides are TGTGCCAGCAGCTGGACAGGGGCCTTGAACGAGCAGTACTTC. This encodes CASSWTGALNEQYF.

V is TRBV6-1 and J is TRBJ2-2, with D tentatively TRBD1 (6 bases). Germline lookup yields CDR1 MNHNS and CDR2 SASEGT. Trimming removed 2 bases from V and 3 bases from J, with 7 bases in between. CDR3 length equals 14 residues. The CDR3 sequence is CASSEQGHTGELFF. The CDR3 nucleotides read TGTGCCAGCAGTGAACAGGGGCACACCGGGGAGCTGTTTTTT.

The rearrangement uses TRBV28 and TRBJ1-1; possible D gene TRBD1, 6 bases. The CDR3 is 16 residues long. V gave up 3 bases and J gave up 4 bases, with 18 bases separating them. CDR1 and CDR2 from the germline V gene are MDHEN and SYDVKM. The CDR3 protein is CASSLSGALRGTEAFF. The DNA for the CDR3 is TGTGCCAGCAGTTTGTCAGGGGCCCTCCGGGGCACTGAAGCTTTCTTT.

The chain uses TRBV7-6 and TRBJ1-3; possibly TRBD1 for D (6 bases). The CDR3 sequence is 16 residues long. The germline gives CDR1 SGHVS, CDR2 FNYEAQ. Trimming shortened V by 2 bases and J by 0 bases, and 11 bases separated the two germline ends. DNA of the CDR3: TGTGCCAGCAGCTTATCCGGGGGGCGCTCTGGAAACACCATATATTTT. As protein: CASSLSGGRSGNTIYF. Complete variable domain (other parts from reference TRBV7-6 and TRBJ1-3): GAGVSQSPRYKVTKRGQDVALRCDPISGHVSLYWYRQALGQGPEFLTYFNYEAQQDKSGLPNDRFSAERPEGSISTLTIQRTEQRDSAMYRCASSLSGGRSGNTIYFGEGSWLTVV.

This clone is a singleton in its sample. The rearrangement uses TRBV6-5 and TRBJ2-7; D uncertain. V shed 0 bases and J shed 0 bases, with 9 bases lying between them. Per the germline V gene, CDR1 is MNHEY and CDR2 is SVGAGI. The CDR3 consists of 15 residues. CDR3 region: CASSYSETFSYEQYF. DNA for the CDR3: TGTGCCAGCAGTTACTCGGAGACTTTCTCCTACGAGCAGTACTTC.

The chain recombines TRBV12-5 with TRBJ1-1; TRBD1 is a possible D gene (5 bases). Germline assignment: CDR1 LGHNT and CDR2 FRNRAP. The CDR3 is 16 amino acids. V was clipped by 0 bases and J by 6 bases, with 17 bases between them. Here the CDR3 DNA reads TGTGCTAGTGGTTTGGTAAGGAGGGACCAGGGCTCTGAAGCTTTCTTT. Protein: CASGLVRRDQGSEAFF.

This clone was observed once. The chain recombines TRBV3-1 (or the pseudogene TRBV3-2) with TRBJ2-3, with TRBD2 matching 13 bases. Germline V gene data show CDR1 as LGHDT and CDR2 as YNNKEL (reference sequence). The length of the CDR3 is 17 residues. V shed 1 base and J 2 bases; nucleotides not matched to a gene: 3. CDR3 DNA sequence: TGTGCCAGCAGCCAAGCGGGACTAGCGGGACCCACAGATACGCAGTATTTT. Its protein is CASSQAGLAGPTDTQYF.

V usage is TRBV19 and J usage is TRBJ2-1; maybe TRBD1 (6 bases). Germline V gene sequence: CDR1 LNHDA, CDR2 SQIVND (reference sequence). The CDR3 is 13 residues long. Between the trimmed V and J ends, which lost 4 bases and 2 bases, there was a span of 6 bases. CDR3 DNA: TGTGCCAGTAGTAACAGGGCCTACAATGAGCAGTTCTTC. Encoded protein: CASSNRAYNEQFF.

The rearrangement links TRBV24-1 to TRBJ2-5; 7 bases fit TRBD1. CDR3 length equals 15 residues. Germline V gene sequence: CDR1 KGHDR, CDR2 SFDVKD. J lost 3 bases, V lost 3 bases, and 6 bases had no gene match. CDR3 DNA: TGTGCCACCAGTGATCTATCGACAGGGAAAGAGACCCAGTACTTC. Its protein is CATSDLSTGKETQYF.